The 29 T cell receptor beta chains presented below share a single source sample, sequenced in a study of shared clonotypes between healthy human individuals. Libraries were prepared by immunoSEQ multiplex PCR; TCRdb keeps only in-frame clonotypes and omits some of them. The data contain fewer than 3 million clones, about nine tenths of them singletons. Sequenced sample: naive CD4+ T cells from PBMCs. Subset given: CD45RA+ positively selected. The receptors were gathered from a man younger than 35 in good health. Some clones in this sample may be carry-over from other donors' samples.

The rearrangement uses TRBV18 and TRBJ1-1; 9 nucleotides match TRBD1. Germline V gene data show CDR1 as KGHSH and CDR2 as LQKENI. The CDR3 contains 15 residues. The junction had 9 bases not matched to a gene; V was cut back by 5 bases and J by 5 bases. The CDR3 region is CASSSMGQGYTEAFF. The CDR3 DNA follows: TGTGCCAGCTCATCAATGGGACAGGGATATACTGAAGCTTTCTTT. The complete variable domain, with remaining parts taken from reference TRBV18 and TRBJ1-1, reads NAGVMQNPRHLVRRRGQEARLRCSPMKGHSHVYWYRQLPEEGLKFMVYLQKENIIDESGMPKERFSAEFPKEGPSILRIQQVVRGDSAAYFCASSSMGQGYTEAFFGQGTRLTVV.

This rearrangement joins TRBV7-9 to TRBJ2-5; 8 bases agree with TRBD1. Germline V gene data show CDR1 as SEHNR and CDR2 as FQNEAQ (reference sequence). The CDR3 contains 15 residues. The J segment lost 2 bases and the V segment lost 5 bases, leaving 7 bases of the junction unmatched. This chain's CDR3 is CASSLLWDRQETQYF. The DNA for the CDR3 is TGTGCCAGCAGCCTCTTATGGGACAGGCAAGAGACCCAGTACTTC.

The chain joins TRBV2 to TRBJ2-1; D not resolved. V was clipped by 7 bases and J by 0 bases, with 10 bases between them. The CDR3 loop spans 14 amino acids. CDR1 is SNHLY and CDR2 is FYNNEI in the germline V gene. The CDR3 nucleotides are TGTGCCAGCAACCGCGGCAGCTCCTACAATGAGCAGTTCTTC. As protein: CASNRGSSYNEQFF.

V gene TRBV30 combines with J gene TRBJ2-1; 12 positions agree with TRBD2. V shed 7 bases, J shed 6 bases, and the junction held 7 bases outside the gene matches. The germline CDR1 and CDR2 sequences are GTSNPN and SVGIG (reference sequence). The CDR3 runs 14 residues. Written as DNA, the CDR3 is TGTGCCTCTACTGCTAGCGGGAGGGCCAATGAGCAGTTCTTC. Translated, it gives CASTASGRANEQFF.

V usage is TRBV11-2 and J usage is TRBJ1-3; 9 bases are shared with TRBD1. This CDR3 spans 16 amino acids. CDR1 is SGHAT, CDR2 FQNNGV, per germline. Trimming removed 5 bases from V and 0 bases from J; junction bases left unmatched: 5. CDR3 nucleotides: TGTGCCAGCAGCCCCAGGACAGGGGCCTCTGGAAACACCATATATTTT. Residues: CASSPRTGASGNTIYF.

The chain joins TRBV27 to TRBJ1-1; a weak D match, TRBD1 (5 bases). Germline-derived CDR1 and CDR2 are MNHEY and SMNVEV (reference sequence). Trimming stripped 5 bases from V and 7 bases from J, with 26 bases between. The CDR3 is 17 amino acids. The CDR3 DNA reads as TGTGCCAGCAGTCCCATGATCGTGAGACATCCGAGGGGTGAAGCTTTCTTT. It encodes CASSPMIVRHPRGEAFF.

This clone was counted once. V is TRBV5-4 and J is TRBJ1-1; D perhaps matches TRBD1 (5 bases). Per the germline V gene, CDR1 is SGHNT and CDR2 is YYREEE (reference sequence). The CDR3 is 14 amino acids. The V and J ends lost 3 bases and 4 bases respectively, with 13 bases between them. The CDR3 nucleotides are TGTGCCAGCAGCTCCAGGGAGGGGAGCACTGAAGCTTTCTTT. Amino acids: CASSSREGSTEAFF.

With regard to this clone: The junction does not match germline at one end; this may be a read error. The gene calls are TRBV27 and TRBJ2-5; 7 bases match TRBD1. There are 15 residues in the CDR3. CDR1 and CDR2 (germline): MNHEY, SMNVEV (reference sequence). The CDR3 sequence is CASRAPGQNQGTQYF. The CDR3 DNA reads as TGTGCCAGCAGGGCCCCGGGACAGAATCAAGGGACCCAGTACTTC.

V and J are TRBV25-1 and TRBJ2-3, with 15 bases fitting TRBD2. The CDR3 extends over 17 amino acids. J gave up 4 bases and V 2 bases, and 4 bases lay outside the gene matches. Germline V lookup: CDR1 MGHDK, CDR2 SYGVNS. The CDR3 protein is CASSERTSGRAADTQYF. CDR3 DNA sequence: TGTGCCAGCAGTGAAAGGACTAGCGGGAGGGCCGCAGATACGCAGTATTTT.

The V gene is TRBV6-5, the J gene TRBJ2-7; TRBD2 aligns across 9 bases. V lost 5 bases and J lost 3; bases outside the gene matches: 8. The CDR3 runs to 15 residues. The germline gives CDR1 MNHEY, CDR2 SVGAGI. The CDR3 nucleotides read TGTGCCAGCAGTAAAGGACTAGCGAGATTCTACGAGCAGTACTTC. This sequence encodes CASSKGLARFYEQYF.

The chain carries TRBV25-1 and TRBJ2-2, with TRBD1 identical over 8 bases. Germline V CDR1 and CDR2: MGHDK, SYGVNS. This CDR3 comprises 14 residues. J was trimmed by 7 bases and V by 4 bases; bases with no gene match: 5. In nucleotides, the CDR3 is TGTGCCAGCAGTGGGCAGGGGGCGGGCGGGGAGCTGTTTTTT. Translation: CASSGQGAGGELFF.

This clone was found once. This chain connects TRBV4-2 to TRBJ2-2; D unresolved. Germline V lookup: CDR1 LGHNA, CDR2 YNFKEQ. The CDR3 length is 16 residues. The ends were cut back, 3 bases at V and 2 bases at J, with 13 bases in the middle. The CDR3 region is CASSHTSSQNTGELFF. The CDR3, as DNA: TGTGCCAGCAGCCACACTTCTTCCCAAAACACCGGGGAGCTGTTTTTT.

A word on this clone: A junction end diverges from the germline sequence, so it may reflect a read error. This chain links TRBV19 with TRBJ2-5, with D hard to call. This CDR3 region has 14 residues. Germline assignment: CDR1 LNHDA and CDR2 SQIVND (reference sequence). The DNA for the CDR3 is TGTGCCAGTAGAATAGGCACGGAAGAAGAGACCCAGTACTTC. It codes for CASRIGTEEETQYF.

The genes are TRBV11-2 and TRBJ1-3; maybe TRBD1 (5 bases). The germline gives CDR1 SGHAT, CDR2 FQNNGV. V dropped 0 bases and J dropped 3 bases, with 9 bases sitting between them. The CDR3 sequence is 15 residues long. This CDR3 is CASSLEVGGGNTIYF. In DNA form, the CDR3 reads TGTGCCAGCAGCTTAGAAGTGGGGGGTGGAAACACCATATATTTT.

The rearrangement joins TRBV5-1 to TRBJ2-1; TRBD1 is a possible D gene (6 bases). V was cut by 0 bases and J by 4 bases, with 11 bases left in between. CDR3 length equals 15 residues. The germline gives CDR1 SGHRS, CDR2 YFSETQ. The CDR3 DNA reads as TGCGCCAGCAGCTTGGGGGGACATCTGTACAATGAGCAGTTCTTC. It translates to CASSLGGHLYNEQFF.

The V and J genes are TRBV2 and TRBJ2-3; 9 bases are shared with TRBD1. Per germline, CDR1 SNHLY and CDR2 FYNNEI. This CDR3 has 16 amino acids. V was clipped by 7 bases and J by 4 bases; unmatched bases: 12. For the CDR3, the DNA is TGTGCCAGCAATTTGGCAGGACAGGGGCAGGCAGATACGCAGTATTTT. Translating it yields CASNLAGQGQADTQYF.

The CDR3 sequence: CASSPNVGGRTGELFF. CDR3 sequence (DNA): TGTGCCAGCAGCCCCAATGTTGGTGGCCGAACCGGGGAGCTGTTTTTT. The chain carries TRBV7-3 and TRBJ2-2; D remains ambiguous. The CDR3 contains 16 residues. Germline CDR1 and CDR2: SGHTA and FQGTGA. V was cut by 5 bases and J by 5 bases, with 18 bases left in between.

This clone was seen only once. This chain links TRBV27 with TRBJ2-1; TRBD2 aligns across 14 bases. This CDR3 has 16 residues. V gave up 4 bases and J gave up 7 bases; unmatched junction bases: 6. Germline values: CDR1 MNHEY, CDR2 SMNVEV (reference sequence). The CDR3 nucleotides read TGTGCCAGCAGTTCCCCAGGGACTAGCGGGAGTAATGAGCAGTTCTTC. Amino acids: CASSSPGTSGSNEQFF.

This chain links TRBV18 with TRBJ1-4; unclear D gene. CDR3 length: 14 residues. Germline CDR1 is KGHSH and CDR2 is LQKENI. Trimming pared 1 base from V and 7 bases from J, leaving 10 bases between. CDR3 sequence reads: CASSPRDGGEKLFF. The CDR3 coding sequence is TGTGCCAGCTCACCACGAGACGGTGGTGAAAAACTGTTTTTT.

Details on this clone: Additional DNA sequences in this sample encode the identical CDR3. The chain recombines TRBV5-1 with TRBJ2-3; D is unresolved. V gave up 0 bases and J gave up 2 bases, with 7 bases separating them. This CDR3 is 14 amino acids long. In germline, CDR1 is SGHRS, CDR2 YFSETQ. The CDR3: CASSLGTLTDTQYF. The CDR3 bases are TGCGCCAGCAGCTTGGGCACCCTCACAGATACGCAGTATTTT.

The CDR3 here is CASSFFPTLNTEAFF. In DNA form, the CDR3 reads TGTGCCAGCAGTTTCTTTCCCACCCTGAACACTGAAGCTTTCTTT. The chain carries TRBV11-2 and TRBJ1-1; D gene uncertain. Germline V gene sequence: CDR1 SGHAT, CDR2 FQNNGV. The CDR3 has 15 amino acids. The V end was cut by 6 bases, the J end by 0 bases, with 14 bases between.

This clone was detected only once. V gene TRBV30 combines with J gene TRBJ2-5, with 7 bases that match TRBD2. CDR3 length: 13 amino acids. V dropped 3 bases and J dropped 5; count of bases not matched to a gene: 6. CDR1 and CDR2 from the germline V gene are GTSNPN and SVGIG (reference sequence). CDR3 in amino acids: CAWSYRGGETQYF. The CDR3 bases are TGTGCCTGGAGCTATCGGGGAGGGGAGACCCAGTACTTC.

The chain couples TRBV7-6 to TRBJ2-2; TRBD1 agrees at 9 bases. This CDR3 has 15 amino acids. The germline CDR1 and CDR2 sequences are SGHVS and FNYEAQ. The trim removed 1 base at V and 8 bases at J, leaving 5 bases unmatched. The chain's CDR3 is CASSLGYRGRGELFF. CDR3 bases: TGTGCCAGCAGCTTAGGGTACAGGGGGCGAGGGGAGCTGTTTTTT.

The chain combines TRBV5-1 with TRBJ2-1; a weak D match, TRBD2 (5 bases). Per the germline V gene, CDR1 is SGHRS and CDR2 is YFSETQ. The CDR3 extends over 16 amino acids. Trimming removed 3 bases at V and 6 bases at J, with 19 bases between. The chain's CDR3 is CASSSPGFLNLNEQFF. The CDR3 region has the DNA TGCGCCAGCAGCTCCCCGGGATTCCTAAACCTCAATGAGCAGTTCTTC.

The rearrangement joins TRBV9 to TRBJ1-5; D call uncertain. The CDR3 has 14 amino acids. CDR1 and CDR2 from the germline V gene are SGDLS and YYNGEE. The V end was cut by 0 bases, the J end by 6 bases, with 10 bases between. The CDR3 region is CASSVDAGFQPQHF. The CDR3 nucleotides are TGTGCCAGCAGCGTAGACGCCGGGTTTCAGCCCCAGCATTTT.

The chain has TRBV18 and TRBJ1-1; possibly TRBD1 for D (5 bases). The V end lost 4 bases, the J end lost 3 bases, and 9 bases lay between the germline ends. CDR3 size: 13 residues. Germline values: CDR1 KGHSH, CDR2 LQKENI. CDR3 amino acids: CASSRQRHTEAFF. The DNA of the CDR3 is TGTGCCAGCTCACGACAGAGGCACACTGAAGCTTTCTTT.

CDR3 nucleotides: TGTGCCAGCAGCGTGTCCAACTCTGGAAACACCATATATTTT. This codes for CASSVSNSGNTIYF. V and J are TRBV9 and TRBJ1-3; no clear D. CDR1 and CDR2 (germline): SGDLS, YYNGEE. The V end was cut by 2 bases, the J end by 0 bases, with 6 bases between. The CDR3 runs to 14 residues.

The chain recombines TRBV5-1 with TRBJ2-1; 8 bases align to TRBD1. V lost 4 bases to trimming and J lost 4 bases; unmatched junction nucleotides: 7. The length of the CDR3 is 15 residues. Germline CDR1 is SGHRS and CDR2 is YFSETQ. Here the CDR3 reads CASSPIRDRYNEQFF. The CDR3 DNA follows: TGCGCCAGCAGCCCGATCCGGGACAGGTACAATGAGCAGTTCTTC.

This clone was seen a single time. The rearrangement joins TRBV4-1 to TRBJ2-2; 12 bases line up with TRBD2. Trimming cost V 0 bases and J 8 bases; bases outside gene matches: 7. CDR3 length: 17 amino acids. Germline CDR1 MGHRA, CDR2 YSYEKL. The CDR3 sequence: CASSQDWLAGGVGELFF. For the CDR3, the DNA is TGCGCCAGCAGCCAAGATTGGCTAGCGGGAGGGGTTGGGGAGCTGTTTTTT.